The 23 T cell receptor beta chains given below trace back to one sample, sequenced in a study of vaccination and CD4 T cells after COVID-19. The Oncomine TCR Beta short-read assay sequenced DNA from cultured CD4+ T cells. TCRdb re-called the PCR reads with MiXCR, one entry per CDR3 protein. The sample includes some 13,000 distinct CDR3 sequences, roughly 60% of them seen just once. Described treatment: approximately 11-day PBMC culture with coronavirus spike peptide pools or control peptides (ViraFEST assay). These receptors have no known antigen. The sequencing sample was made of CD4+ T cells from blood, cultured in vitro. These receptors came from a human donor who had recovered from COVID-19.

The J gene is TRBJ1-2, the V gene TRBV20-1, with 7 bases lining up with TRBD1. J was trimmed by 1 base and V by 3 bases; bases with no gene match: 8. Looked up from germline, CDR1 is DFQATT and CDR2 is SNEGSKA (reference sequence). This CDR3 contains 15 residues. CDR3: CSARVVAGGNYGYTF. The CDR3 region has the DNA TGCAGTGCTAGGGTCGTTGCAGGGGGTAACTATGGCTACACCTTC.

The chain carries TRBV2 and TRBJ2-1; tentatively, D is TRBD2 (6 bases). V shed 5 bases and J shed 0 bases, with 8 bases lying between them. Per the germline V gene, CDR1 is SNHLY and CDR2 is FYNNEI. The length of the CDR3 is 14 residues. CDR3 nucleotide sequence: TGTGCCAGCAGTCTGGAGGGCTCCTACAATGAGCAGTTCTTC. It is translated as CASSLEGSYNEQFF. Full variable domain (missing parts from reference TRBV2 and TRBJ2-1): EPEVTQTPSHQVTQMGQEVILRCVPISNHLYFYWYRQILGQKVEFLVSFYNNEISEKSEIFDDQFSVERPDGSNFTLKIRSTKLEDSAMYFCASSLEGSYNEQFFGPGTRLTVL.

The chain employs TRBV20-1 and TRBJ2-3, with 13 bases that match TRBD2. The germline CDR1 and CDR2 sequences are DFQATT and SNEGSKA (reference sequence). The CDR3 runs to 16 residues. The V gene end was trimmed by 5 bases and the J gene end by 2 bases; junction bases not matched to a gene: 7. The CDR3 protein is CSAGKGLAGITDTQYF. DNA for the CDR3: TGCAGTGCTGGGAAGGGACTAGCGGGAATCACAGATACGCAGTATTTT.

This clonotype was recorded once. V is TRBV20-1 and J is TRBJ2-1; 14 bases align to TRBD2. The CDR3 sequence is 16 residues long. With 5 bases clipped from V and 6 bases from J, the junction kept 9 bases outside the gene matches. Germline-derived CDR1 and CDR2 are DFQATT and SNEGSKA (reference sequence). CDR3 protein: CSAGGTGTSGSNEQFF. The CDR3 DNA sequence: TGCAGTGCTGGGGGCACCGGGACTAGCGGGAGCAATGAGCAGTTCTTC.

V is TRBV6-5 and J is TRBJ2-3; 7 bases line up with TRBD2. With 0 bases clipped from V and 6 bases from J, the junction kept 0 bases outside the gene matches. The CDR3 runs 13 residues. In germline, CDR1 is MNHEY, CDR2 SVGAGI. DNA for the CDR3: TGTGCCAGCAGTTACTCGGGGGGGGATACGCAGTATTTT. It encodes CASSYSGGDTQYF.

The rearrangement links TRBV7-3 to TRBJ2-1; weak D call: TRBD2 (5 bases). V lost 4 bases and J 7 bases, leaving 11 bases between the germline ends. The CDR3 is made up of 13 amino acids. Germline CDR1 is SGHTA and CDR2 is FQGTGA. CDR3 residues: CASSSGRGNEQFF. The CDR3 region has the DNA TGTGCCAGCAGCTCGGGTCGAGGGAATGAGCAGTTCTTC.

This chain joins TRBV6-1 and TRBJ2-7; D is ambiguous. The germline V and J ends were trimmed by 2 bases and 1 base, with 12 bases remaining between them. The length of the CDR3 is 15 residues. Germline CDR1 is MNHNS and CDR2 is SASEGT. The CDR3 spells CASSELVRQSYEQYF. The CDR3, as DNA: TGTGCCAGCAGTGAATTAGTAAGGCAGTCCTACGAGCAGTACTTC.

The J gene is TRBJ2-1, the V gene TRBV6-5, with D perhaps matching TRBD1 or TRBD2 (5 bases each). This CDR3 has 15 amino acids. Germline assignment: CDR1 MNHEY and CDR2 SVGAGI. V was clipped by 2 bases and J by 0 bases, with 8 bases between them. The CDR3 spells CASSYGGASYNEQFF. The CDR3, as DNA: TGTGCCAGCAGTTACGGGGGTGCCTCCTACAATGAGCAGTTCTTC.

This clonotype appeared a few times. This chain links TRBV19 with TRBJ1-1; unclear D gene. This CDR3 region has 14 residues. CDR1 LNHDA and CDR2 SQIVND come from the germline V gene (reference sequence). Trimming cost V 3 bases and J 1 base, with 9 bases left between them. The chain's CDR3 is CASSMGLWNTEAFF. Here the CDR3 DNA reads TGTGCCAGTAGTATGGGCCTGTGGAACACTGAAGCTTTCTTT.

This CDR3 reads CAIRAQGESDTQYF. The CDR3 region has the DNA TGTGCCATCAGGGCTCAGGGAGAGTCAGATACGCAGTATTTT. This chain connects TRBV10-3 to TRBJ2-3; D may be TRBD1 or TRBD2 (5 bases each). Germline V gene data show CDR1 as ENHRY and CDR2 as SYGVKD. The CDR3 is 14 residues long. Trimming left V 6 bases short and J 4 bases short, with 14 bases between.

Only a few counts were recorded for this clonotype. The rearrangement joins TRBV20-1 to TRBJ2-3; TRBD2 agrees at 7 bases. Trimming at V came to 6 bases and at J to 3 bases, leaving 12 bases not matched to a gene. Germline V lookup: CDR1 DFQATT, CDR2 SNEGSKA (reference sequence). This CDR3 contains 15 residues. DNA for the CDR3: TGCAGTGCGGCTGAGGGCGGGAGTACGACAGATACGCAGTATTTT. Protein sequence: CSAAEGGSTTDTQYF.

The chain has TRBV28 and TRBJ2-1, with D unclear. V dropped 5 bases and J dropped 6 bases, with 8 bases sitting between them. CDR1 MDHEN and CDR2 SYDVKM come from the germline V gene. The CDR3 runs 12 residues. Here the CDR3 DNA reads TGTGCCAGCAGTCACCTTATCAATGAGCAGTTCTTC. This gives the protein CASSHLINEQFF. Full variable domain (outside the CDR3, taken from reference TRBV28 and TRBJ2-1): DVKVTQSSRYLVKRTGEKVFLECVQDMDHENMFWYRQDPGLGLRLIYFSYDVKMKEKGDIPEGYSVSREKKERFSLILESASTNQTSMYLCASSHLINEQFFGPGTRLTVL.

The rearrangement uses TRBV12-3 or TRBV12-4 and TRBJ1-1; the D gene is possibly TRBD1 (6 bases). CDR3 length equals 13 residues. V lost 5 bases, J lost 1 base, and 8 bases lay in between. The CDR3 DNA reads TGTGCCAGCAGTACGACAGGGAACACTGAAGCTTTCTTT. It translates to CASSTTGNTEAFF.

This sequence joins TRBV2 and TRBJ1-1; D is unresolved. Germline values: CDR1 SNHLY, CDR2 FYNNEI. The length of the CDR3 is 14 residues. The V gene lost 6 bases and the J gene lost 0 bases, with 11 bases spanning the gap. CDR3 DNA sequence: TGTGCCAGCAGGAAACAGAAGTTGAACACTGAAGCTTTCTTT. The encoded protein is CASRKQKLNTEAFF.

This clonotype occurred a few times. V gene TRBV7-8 combines with J gene TRBJ2-3, with D hard to call. Trimming stripped 3 bases from V and 4 bases from J, with 11 bases between. CDR3 size: 14 residues. Per germline, CDR1 SGHVS and CDR2 FQNEAQ. The CDR3 loop is CASSFGLGADTQYF. CDR3 nucleotide sequence: TGTGCCAGCAGCTTCGGCCTTGGGGCAGATACGCAGTATTTT. Variable domain in full (rest from reference TRBV7-8 and TRBJ2-3): GAGVSQSPRYKVAKRGQDVALRCDPISGHVSLFWYQQALGQGPEFLTYFQNEAQLDKSGLPSDRFFAERPEGSVSTLKIQRTQQEDSAVYLCASSFGLGADTQYFGPGTRLTVL.

This clonotype was seen a handful of times. V gene TRBV7-2 combines with J gene TRBJ2-1, with D unresolved. The CDR3 extends over 16 amino acids. In germline, CDR1 is SGHTA, CDR2 FQGNSA. Between the trimmed V and J ends, which lost 4 bases and 0 bases, there was a span of 13 bases. CDR3 protein: CASSSESTLSYNEQFF. CDR3 in DNA: TGTGCCAGCAGCTCCGAATCAACACTCTCCTACAATGAGCAGTTCTTC.

V usage is TRBV6-4 and J usage is TRBJ1-2; tentative D call: TRBD1 (6 bases). V was pared by 6 bases and J by 5 bases, with 16 bases between. The CDR3 has 14 residues. The germline V gene encodes CDR1 MRHNA and CDR2 SNTAGT. Written as DNA, the CDR3 is TGTGCCAGCAGAAGAACCGGGACATCTTATGGCTACACCTTC. Protein sequence: CASRRTGTSYGYTF.

This clonotype was observed a few times. This chain uses TRBV20-1 with TRBJ2-1; TRBD2 matches 7 bases. The CDR3 sequence is 14 residues long. The junction had 18 bases not matched to a gene; V was cut back by 7 bases and J by 12 bases. Germline assignment: CDR1 DFQATT and CDR2 SNEGSKA (reference sequence). The CDR3, as DNA: TGCAGTGGGCCCACTAGCGCTCTACCGCGGGGGCAGTTCTTC. Translation: CSGPTSALPRGQFF.

The sample holds a few counts of this clonotype. The rearrangement joins TRBV7-8 to TRBJ2-5; TRBD1 is a possible D gene (6 bases). Trimming took off 4 bases at V and 3 bases at J, with 12 bases between the two ends. This CDR3 comprises 14 residues. Germline CDR1 SGHVS, CDR2 FQNEAQ. In DNA, the CDR3 is TGTGCCAGCAGCTCCGGGACAAGAGAAGAGACCCAGTACTTC. This codes for CASSSGTREETQYF.

This clonotype was counted between two and nine times. The chain couples TRBV20-1 to TRBJ2-4; D tentatively fits TRBD1 or TRBD2 (6 bases each). This CDR3 is 13 amino acids long. Germline loops: CDR1 DFQATT, CDR2 SNEGSKA (reference sequence). Between the trimmed V and J ends, which lost 1 base and 9 bases, there was a span of 13 bases. This chain's CDR3 is CSARGGAGTIQYF. The CDR3 DNA sequence: TGCAGTGCTAGAGGGGGGGCAGGAACCATTCAGTACTTC.

In the case of this clonotype: One end of the junction varies from germline; a read error may be responsible. The chain uses TRBV12-3 or TRBV12-4 and TRBJ1-1; D gene unclear. The CDR3 sequence is 12 residues long. CDR3 bases: TGTGCCAGCAGTGGGGTTCCCACTAAAGCTTTCTTT. Translated, it gives CASSGVPTKAFF.

This clonotype has more than one count but fewer than ten. The chain employs TRBV30 and TRBJ1-1; no clear D gene. The V end was cut by 2 bases, the J end by 2 bases, with 6 bases between. In germline, CDR1 is GTSNPN, CDR2 SVGIG (reference sequence). The CDR3 length is 12 residues. DNA of the CDR3: TGTGCCTGGAGTCCACGTAACACTGAAGCTTTCTTT. This codes for CAWSPRNTEAFF. Complete variable domain (other parts from reference TRBV30 and TRBJ1-1): SQTIHQWPATLVQPVGSPLSLECTVEGTSNPNLYWYRQAAGRGLQLLFYSVGIGQISSEVPQNLSASRPQDRQFILSSKKLLLSDSGFYLCAWSPRNTEAFFGQGTRLTVV.

V usage is TRBV6-2 or TRBV6-3 and J usage is TRBJ2-7; D is ambiguous. The germline CDR1 and CDR2 sequences are MNHEY and SVGEGT. The CDR3 spans 13 residues. V was cut by 0 bases and J by 7 bases, with 10 bases left in between. The CDR3 nucleotides read TGTGCCAGCAGTTACTCGAGGCTTGGGGAGCAGTACTTC. It is translated as CASSYSRLGEQYF.